Presented here are 30 T cell receptor beta chains from one specimen sequenced in a study of CD8+ T cells in alopecia areata. TCR sequencing used cDNA made by reverse transcription of extracted RNA. Here immunoSEQ multiplex PCR was the method, and the copy in TCRdb shows in-frame clones only, minus some. This sample has 250,000 or so clones, each found more than once. The sorting of pooled cutaneous lymph node cells relied on CD4, CD8alpha, NKG2D, NKG2ACE and other markers. The source material was CD4+ T cells sorted from a lymph node. The receptors were gathered from a C3H/HeJ mouse with alopecia areata. The strain is characterized by the MHC haplotype H2-k.

As for this clone: Mouse gene names and germline throughout. The read falls 4 residues short of the CDR3 end, and the missing part is taken from the germline J gene. The chain uses TRBV5 and TRBJ2-1, with 8 bases matching TRBD1. This CDR3 is built from 15 residues. The germline V gene has CDR1 LGHNA and CDR2 YNLKQL (reference sequence). CDR3 sequence: CASSQEGQGLAEQFF. CDR3 bases read: TGTGCCAGCAGCCAAGAAGGACAGGGATTGGCT.

Comment on this clone: The gene names given are mouse names. The read falls 4 residues short of the CDR3 end, and the missing part is taken from the germline J gene. V gene TRBV13-1 combines with J gene TRBJ2-7; the match to TRBD2 covers 8 bases. The germline CDR1 and CDR2 sequences are NSHNY and SYGAGN. J lost 2 bases, V lost 5 bases, and 0 bases had no gene match. The CDR3 consists of 12 residues. The CDR3 bases that were read are TGTGCCAGCAGGGACTGGGCCTAT. Its protein product is CASRDWAY. The whole CDR3 protein reads CASRDWAYEQYF.

This clone was seen a few times. Gene names are the mouse ones. Read sequence stops 4 residues before the CDR3 end, and the germline J gene provides the missing end. This chain connects TRBV13-1 to TRBJ2-7; TRBD2 aligns across 12 bases. The CDR3 extends over 15 amino acids. Germline CDR1 NSHNY, CDR2 SYGAGN. The CDR3 bases that were read are TGTGCCAGCAGTGGACTGGGGGGGCGCTGGAAT. This translates into CASSGLGGRWN. The entire CDR3 reads CASSGLGGRWNEQYF.

This clone was seen more than once but under ten times. These gene names are mouse names. The read stops 3 residues short of the end of the CDR3; the missing end is completed from the germline J gene. This chain connects TRBV19 to TRBJ1-6; D possibly corresponds to TRBD1 (6 bases). TRBJ1-6 is recorded as an ORF, its role being uncertain. Germline assignment: CDR1 FNHDT and CDR2 SITEND (reference sequence). The V end was cut by 6 bases, the J end by 4 bases, with 11 bases between. The CDR3 contains 14 residues. CDR3 bases read: TGTGCCAGCACCTCCAGGGGTTATAATTCGCCC. Translating gives CASTSRGYNSP. The full CDR3 reads CASTSRGYNSPLYF.

Remarks on this clone: Gene names are mouse gene names. The CDR3 end is not reached by the read, which stops 4 residues before it; the germline J gene fills it in. The J gene is TRBJ2-2, the V gene TRBV13-3; tentatively, D is TRBD1 (6 bases). From germline, CDR1 is NNHDY and CDR2 SYVADS. The V and J ends lost 4 bases and 0 bases respectively, with 10 bases between them. The CDR3 extends over 15 amino acids. CDR3 DNA (partial): TGTGCCAGCAGTCCGGACAGAACAAACACCGGG. Protein sequence: CASSPDRTNTG. The full-length CDR3 reads as CASSPDRTNTGQLYF.

In its sample, this clone was seen many times. Gene names denote mouse genes. The read falls 4 residues short of the CDR3 end, and the missing part is taken from the germline J gene. Other DNA sequences in the sample encode the same CDR3. V and J are TRBV13-3 and TRBJ2-5; maybe TRBD1 (6 bases). Per the germline V gene, CDR1 is NNHDY and CDR2 is SYVADS. V lost 5 bases, J lost 2 bases, and 6 bases lay in between. This CDR3 is 12 amino acids long. The DNA read from the CDR3 is TGTGCCAGCAGGGACAGCCAAGAC. Translating gives CASRDSQD. The entire CDR3 protein is CASRDSQDTQYF.

There are many counts of this clone. Mouse names are used for the genes. The read finishes 4 residues shy of the CDR3 end, and the germline J gene is used to complete it. The same CDR3 is also encoded by other DNA sequences in this sample. The chain has TRBV13-1 and TRBJ1-2; possible D gene TRBD1, 6 bases. The CDR3 totals 13 residues. The germline gives CDR1 NSHNY, CDR2 SYGAGN. The V end lost 2 bases, the J end lost 3 bases, and 8 bases lay between the germline ends. CDR3 DNA (partial): TGTGCCAGCAGTGAACAGGGTGACTCC. Amino acids: CASSEQGDS. The full CDR3 reads CASSEQGDSDYTF.

Comment on this clone: Gene names refer to mouse genes. Read sequence stops 4 residues before the CDR3 end, and the germline J gene provides the missing end. This sequence joins TRBV29 and TRBJ1-1, with 8 bases matching TRBD1. This CDR3 has 15 residues. V lost 3 bases, J lost 3 bases, and 6 bases stayed unmatched. Germline V gene data show CDR1 as MSHET and CDR2 as SYDVDS. This chain's CDR3 is CASSLGGTGDTEVFF. CDR3 DNA (partial): TGTGCTAGCAGTTTGGGGGGGACAGGTGACACA.

This clone was picked up many times. Gene labels here are mouse ones. Coverage ceases 4 residues before the CDR3 finishes, and the germline J gene fills in the end. The chain employs TRBV13-1 and TRBJ2-3, with TRBD2 matching over 8 bases. With 3 bases clipped from V and 0 bases from J, the junction kept 3 bases outside the gene matches. The germline V gene encodes CDR1 NSHNY and CDR2 SYGAGN. The CDR3 is 15 amino acids. CDR3 loop: CASSAGGSSAETLYF. The sequenced part of the CDR3 DNA is TGTGCCAGCAGTGCTGGGGGGTCTAGTGCAGAA.

This clone occurred a few times. Each gene name is a mouse one. The read ends 4 residues shy of where the CDR3 ends; the end is completed using the germline J gene. The V call is TRBV13-1, the J call TRBJ2-1, with 9 nucleotides matching TRBD1. This CDR3 contains 14 residues. Germline V gene sequence: CDR1 NSHNY, CDR2 SYGAGN. J lost 6 bases, V lost 2 bases, and 3 bases had no gene match. The sequenced CDR3 bases are TGTGCCAGCAGTGACCGGGACAGGGTTGCT. Its translation is CASSDRDRVA. In full, the CDR3 reads CASSDRDRVAEQFF.

This clone was detected only a few times. Gene labels here are mouse ones. The read terminates 4 residues before the CDR3 end, so the remaining end is supplied by the germline J gene. The J gene is TRBJ1-1, the V gene TRBV5, with D tentatively TRBD1 (5 bases). Between the trimmed V and J ends, which lost 4 bases and 4 bases, there was a span of 13 bases. The CDR3 has 14 residues. CDR1 is LGHNA, CDR2 YNLKQL, per germline (reference sequence). This CDR3 reads CASSPGRRGTEVFF. The sequenced part of the CDR3 DNA is TGTGCCAGCAGCCCAGGGCGCAGAGGCACA.

In regard to this clone: Genes here carry mouse names. From the germline J gene comes the end of the CDR3, since the read stops 4 residues before it. V usage is TRBV13-2 and J usage is TRBJ2-2; D perhaps matches TRBD1 (6 bases). The germline CDR1 and CDR2 sequences are NNHNN and SYGAGS (reference sequence). This CDR3 comprises 14 residues. V lost 3 bases and J 3 bases, leaving 9 bases between the germline ends. CDR3 protein: CASGAGEDTGQLYF. CDR3 DNA (partial): TGTGCCAGCGGTGCAGGGGAAGACACCGGG.

Regarding this clone: The genes are named according to mouse. The CDR3 end is not reached by the read, which stops 4 residues before it; the germline J gene fills it in. V and J are TRBV13-1 and TRBJ2-4; 9 bases are shared with TRBD1. The germline V gene has CDR1 NSHNY and CDR2 SYGAGN. The CDR3 extends over 14 amino acids. This chain's CDR3 is CASSDPGQGNTLYF. The sequenced CDR3 bases are TGTGCCAGCAGTGACCCGGGACAGGGCAAC.

A remark on this clone: Here the gene names and germline are mouse. The read finishes 4 residues shy of the CDR3 end, and the germline J gene is used to complete it. The chain links TRBV13-2 to TRBJ1-1; 7 bases line up with TRBD1. This CDR3 comprises 15 residues. Germline lookup yields CDR1 NNHNN and CDR2 SYGAGS (reference sequence). The V segment lost 1 base and the J segment 1 base; nucleotides outside the gene matches: 4. The covered CDR3 bases are TGTGCCAGCGGTGATCCGGGACAGAAAAACACA. Amino acids: CASGDPGQKNT. The whole CDR3 protein reads CASGDPGQKNTEVFF.

This clone has more than one count but fewer than ten. Gene names are mouse gene names. The observed sequence ends 4 residues before the CDR3 terminus, with the missing tail filled in from the germline J gene. J is TRBJ2-1 and V is TRBV19, with D perhaps matching TRBD2 (6 bases). The V end was cut by 5 bases, the J end by 6 bases, with 9 bases between. CDR1 and CDR2 (germline): FNHDT, SITEND (reference sequence). This CDR3 has 12 amino acids. The CDR3 reads CASSRDFAEQFF. The covered CDR3 bases are TGTGCCAGCAGCCGGGACTTTGCT. The complete variable domain, with remaining parts taken from reference TRBV19 and TRBJ2-1, reads GGIITQTPKFLIGQEGQKLTLKCQQNFNHDTMYWYRQDSGKGLRLIYYSITENDLQKGDLSEGYDASREKKSSFSLTVTSAQKNEMAVFLCASSRDFAEQFFGPGTRLTVL.

In its sample, this clone was seen a few times. Each gene name is a mouse one. The read ends 4 residues shy of where the CDR3 ends; the end is completed using the germline J gene. The chain employs TRBV13-1 and TRBJ2-3, with D perhaps TRBD2 (6 bases). V lost 5 bases to trimming and J lost 0 bases, with 13 bases between them. The CDR3 consists of 15 residues. CDR1 NSHNY and CDR2 SYGAGN come from the germline V gene. CDR3 in amino acids: CASSNLGTSAETLYF. CDR3 bases read: TGTGCCAGCAGCAACCTGGGGACTAGTGCAGAA.

The sample holds a few counts of this clone. Gene names and germline match the mouse. The read finishes 4 residues shy of the CDR3 end, and the germline J gene is used to complete it. The V call is TRBV17, the J call TRBJ2-7; 10 bases line up with TRBD2. CDR3 size: 15 residues. Per the germline V gene, CDR1 is MNHDT and CDR2 is YYDKIL. CDR3 in amino acids: CASSRTVDWGYEQYF. CDR3 DNA, as far as it was read: TGTGCTAGCAGTAGAACGGTGGACTGGGGGTAT.

The table lists this clone with many counts. These gene names are mouse names. The read ends 4 residues shy of where the CDR3 ends; the end is completed using the germline J gene. The chain is built from TRBV19 and TRBJ2-1; D is undetermined. The CDR3 loop spans 11 amino acids. The germline gives CDR1 FNHDT, CDR2 SITEND (reference sequence). The covered CDR3 bases are TGTGCCAGCAGTATAAGGGCT. Amino acid sequence: CASSIRA. In full, the CDR3 reads CASSIRAEQFF.

This clone was counted a few times. These gene names are mouse names. The CDR3 bases that were read are TGCACCTGCAGTGCTCTACTGAGCTCCTAT. Protein product: CTCSALLSSY. The CDR3 in its entirety is CTCSALLSSYEQYF. V gene TRBV1 combines with J gene TRBJ2-7; no clear D. The read is 4 residues too short to cover the CDR3 end, so that end is filled in from the germline J gene. Trimming took off 3 bases at V and 0 bases at J, with 9 bases between the two ends. The CDR3 has 14 amino acids. Germline-derived CDR1 and CDR2 are NSQYPW and LRSPGD (reference sequence). Full variable domain (remainder filled in from reference TRBV1 and TRBJ2-7): VTLLEQNPRWRLVPRGQAVNLRCILKNSQYPWMSWYQQDLQKQLQWLFTLRSPGDKEVKSLPGADYLATRVTDTELRLQVANMSQGRTLYCTCSALLSSYEQYFGPGTRLTVL.

As for this clone: The germline and genes are mouse ones. The observed sequence ends 4 residues before the CDR3 terminus, with the missing tail filled in from the germline J gene. The same CDR3 is also encoded by other DNA sequences in this sample. The rearrangement uses TRBV1 and TRBJ2-5; D uncertain. This CDR3 has 14 residues. V lost 1 base, J lost 1 base, and 6 bases lay in between. Looked up from germline, CDR1 is NSQYPW and CDR2 is LRSPGD (reference sequence). Here the CDR3 reads CTCSAGGYQDTQYF. The sequenced CDR3 bases are TGCACCTGCAGTGCAGGTGGGTACCAAGAC. The variable domain in full, with the rest retrieved from reference TRBV1 and TRBJ2-5, is VTLLEQNPRWRLVPRGQAVNLRCILKNSQYPWMSWYQQDLQKQLQWLFTLRSPGDKEVKSLPGADYLATRVTDTELRLQVANMSQGRTLYCTCSAGGYQDTQYFGPGTRLLVL.

This clone was picked up a small number of times. Gene names refer to mouse genes. Read coverage stops 4 residues before the CDR3 terminus; the germline J gene supplies the remainder. V is TRBV13-2 and J is TRBJ1-2; TRBD1 matches at 7 bases. The CDR3 totals 15 residues. Germline values: CDR1 NNHNN, CDR2 SYGAGS (reference sequence). Trimming cost V 2 bases and J 0 bases; bases outside gene matches: 4. The CDR3 spells CASGDPRGANSDYTF. CDR3 bases read: TGTGCCAGCGGTGACCCCAGGGGGGCAAACTCC.

This clone has a count of ten or more. Gene names denote mouse genes. The read falls 4 residues short of the CDR3 end, and the missing part is taken from the germline J gene. V is TRBV12-1 and J is TRBJ1-2, with 9 bases aligning to TRBD1. Germline CDR1 and CDR2: SGHSN and HYEKVE. This CDR3 contains 12 residues. The CDR3: CVPGQGVSDYTF. CDR3 DNA (partial): TGTGTCCCGGGACAGGGAGTCTCC.

This clone was detected only a few times. All gene names here are mouse names. The sequenced part of the CDR3 DNA is TGTGCCAGCAGCCCCCAGGGGGCCTAT. Translating gives CASSPQGAY. The CDR3 in its entirety is CASSPQGAYEQYF. J is TRBJ2-7 and V is TRBV5; 7 nucleotides match TRBD1. The read finishes 4 residues shy of the CDR3 end, and the germline J gene is used to complete it. Trimming cost V 4 bases and J 2 bases; bases outside gene matches: 2. This CDR3 contains 13 residues. The germline V gene has CDR1 LGHNA and CDR2 YNLKQL (reference sequence).

In this sample, this clone turned up many times. The gene names given are mouse names. The CDR3 end is not reached by the read, which stops 4 residues before it; the germline J gene fills it in. The genes are TRBV17 and TRBJ2-2; 8 nucleotides line up with TRBD2. The CDR3 has 15 amino acids. The J segment lost 1 base and the V segment lost 6 bases, leaving 4 bases of the junction unmatched. CDR1 and CDR2 from the germline V gene are MNHDT and YYDKIL. Here the CDR3 reads CASRKGLENTGQLYF. The covered CDR3 bases are TGTGCTAGCAGAAAGGGACTGGAAAACACCGGG.

This clone was detected only a few times. Gene names are the mouse ones. The read comes to an end 4 residues before the CDR3 does, leaving the germline J gene to fill in the end. J is TRBJ2-1 and V is TRBV1; 7 nucleotides match TRBD2. Trimming removed 0 bases from V and 4 bases from J; junction bases left unmatched: 6. The germline CDR1 and CDR2 sequences are NSQYPW and LRSPGD (reference sequence). There are 16 residues in the CDR3. CDR3 residues: CTCSADSSGGYAEQFF. CDR3 bases read: TGCACCTGCAGTGCAGATTCCTCTGGGGGATATGCT.

Comments on this clone: Genes and germline are mouse. The DNA ends 4 residues before the CDR3 does, and the rest of the CDR3 is filled in from the germline J gene. The chain links TRBV19 to TRBJ2-2; TRBD2 aligns across 11 bases. The CDR3 sequence is 15 residues long. J was trimmed by 4 bases and V by 6 bases; bases with no gene match: 5. Germline assignment: CDR1 FNHDT and CDR2 SITEND (reference sequence). The CDR3 reads CASNNWGGRTGQLYF. Incomplete CDR3 DNA: TGTGCCAGCAATAACTGGGGGGGCCGCACCGGG.

Only a few counts were recorded for this clone. Mouse gene names and germline throughout. The read terminates 4 residues before the CDR3 end, so the remaining end is supplied by the germline J gene. The chain combines TRBV5 with TRBJ2-1; 13 nucleotides line up with TRBD2. The length of the CDR3 is 18 residues. The V segment lost 2 bases and the J segment 4 bases; nucleotides outside the gene matches: 8. Germline V gene lookup returns CDR1 LGHNA and CDR2 YNLKQL (reference sequence). Incomplete CDR3 DNA: TGTGCCAGCAGCCAATCCTGGGGGACTGGGGGGGTTTATGCT. Translation: CASSQSWGTGGVYA. The whole CDR3 region reads CASSQSWGTGGVYAEQFF.

This clone was counted between two and nine times. Gene labels here are mouse ones. The read ends 4 residues early relative to the CDR3; the germline J gene fills the gap. The chain employs TRBV12-1 and TRBJ1-2; D may be TRBD1 (6 bases). V was shortened by 0 bases and J by 2 bases, with 9 bases between the two germline ends. Germline loops: CDR1 SGHSN, CDR2 HYEKVE. The CDR3 length is 14 residues. The CDR3 bases that were read are TGTGCCAGCTCTCTCGAAACAGGGAACTCC. This gives the protein CASSLETGNS. The whole CDR3 sequence is CASSLETGNSDYTF.

On this clone itself: The gene names given are mouse names. The missing CDR3 end, 4 residues past where the read stops, is filled in from the germline J gene. At the DNA level, this CDR3 is encoded by other sequences in the same sample as well. The chain couples TRBV19 to TRBJ2-7; 10 positions match TRBD2. The CDR3 sequence is 13 residues long. Germline V lookup: CDR1 FNHDT, CDR2 SITEND (reference sequence). The sequenced CDR3 bases are TGTGCCAGCAGGCCGGGACTGGGGTAT. Translation gives CASRPGLGY. The whole CDR3 sequence reads CASRPGLGYEQYF. The full variable domain, with the rest looked up from reference TRBV19 and TRBJ2-7, is GGIITQTPKFLIGQEGQKLTLKCQQNFNHDTMYWYRQDSGKGLRLIYYSITENDLQKGDLSEGYDASREKKSSFSLTVTSAQKNEMAVFLCASRPGLGYEQYFGPGTRLTVL.

Turning to this clone: Gene and germline names: mouse. The CDR3 end falls 4 residues outside the read, so it is completed with the germline J gene. The gene calls are TRBV13-3 and TRBJ2-1; 12 bases match TRBD2. Per germline, CDR1 NNHDY and CDR2 SYVADS. V lost 3 bases, J lost 4 bases, and 2 bases stayed unmatched. This CDR3 is 15 amino acids long. The covered CDR3 bases are TGTGCCAGCAGTGGACTGGGGGGGCGGTATGCT. It translates to CASSGLGGRYA. The whole CDR3 is CASSGLGGRYAEQFF.